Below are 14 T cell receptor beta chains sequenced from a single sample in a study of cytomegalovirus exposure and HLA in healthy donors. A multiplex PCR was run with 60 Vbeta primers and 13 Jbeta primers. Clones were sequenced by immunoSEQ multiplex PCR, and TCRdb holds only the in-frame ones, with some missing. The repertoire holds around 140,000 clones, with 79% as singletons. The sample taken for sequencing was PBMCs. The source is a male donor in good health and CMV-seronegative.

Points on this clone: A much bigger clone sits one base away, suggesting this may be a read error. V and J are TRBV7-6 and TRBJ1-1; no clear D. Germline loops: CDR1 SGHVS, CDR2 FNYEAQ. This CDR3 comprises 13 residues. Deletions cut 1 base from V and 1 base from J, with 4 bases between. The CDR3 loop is CASSLDRNTEAFF. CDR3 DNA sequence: TGTGCCAGCAGCTTAGACAGGAACACTGAAGCTTTCTTT. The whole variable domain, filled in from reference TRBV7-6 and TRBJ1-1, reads GAGVSQSPRYKVTKRGQDVALRCDPISGHVSLYWYRQALGQGPEFLTYFNYEAQQDKSGLPNDRFSAERPEGSISTLTIQRTEQRDSAMYRCASSLDRNTEAFFGQGTRLTVV.

The CDR3 region is CASSAGTVSYNEQFF. The CDR3 nucleotides read TGCGCCAGCAGCGCCGGGACTGTCTCCTACAATGAGCAGTTCTTC. The V gene is TRBV5-1, the J gene TRBJ2-1; maybe TRBD2 (6 bases). This CDR3 comprises 15 residues. Germline CDR1 is SGHRS and CDR2 is YFSETQ. Trimming removed 4 bases at V and 0 bases at J, with 11 bases between.

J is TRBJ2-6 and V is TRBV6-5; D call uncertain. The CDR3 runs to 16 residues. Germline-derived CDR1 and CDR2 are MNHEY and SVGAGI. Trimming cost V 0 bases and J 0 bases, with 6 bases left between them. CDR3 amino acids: CASSYSWASGANVLTF. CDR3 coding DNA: TGTGCCAGCAGTTACTCGTGGGCCTCTGGGGCCAACGTCCTGACTTTC.

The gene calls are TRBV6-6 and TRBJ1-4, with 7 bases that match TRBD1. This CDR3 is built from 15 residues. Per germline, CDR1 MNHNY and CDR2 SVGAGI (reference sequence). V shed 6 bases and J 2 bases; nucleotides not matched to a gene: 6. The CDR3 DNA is TGTGCCAGCAGCCCTGCGGGACAGACTAATGAAAAACTGTTTTTT. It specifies CASSPAGQTNEKLFF.

In DNA form, the CDR3 reads TGTGCCTCCAAGAGCGGGGCGGGGATTGAGGGCTCCTACGAGCAGTACTTC. Translating it yields CASKSGAGIEGSYEQYF. This chain uses TRBV5-5 with TRBJ2-7; 7 nucleotides align to TRBD2. The CDR3 is made up of 17 amino acids. Germline CDR1 is SGHKS and CDR2 is YYEKEE (reference sequence). Trimming cost V 10 bases and J 0 bases; bases outside gene matches: 19. Together with reference TRBV5-5 and TRBJ2-7, the CDR3 gives the full variable domain: DAGVTQSPTHLIKTRGQQVTLRCSPISGHKSVSWYQQVLGQGPQFIFQYYEKEERGRGNFPDRFSARQFPNYSSELNVNALLLGDSALYLCASKSGAGIEGSYEQYFGPGTRLTVT.

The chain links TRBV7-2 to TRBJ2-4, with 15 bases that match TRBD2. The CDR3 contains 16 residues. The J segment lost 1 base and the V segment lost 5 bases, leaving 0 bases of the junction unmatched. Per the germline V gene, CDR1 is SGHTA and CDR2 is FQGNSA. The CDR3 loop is CASSGTSGGAKNIQYF. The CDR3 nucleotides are TGTGCCAGCAGCGGGACTAGCGGGGGGGCCAAAAACATTCAGTACTTC. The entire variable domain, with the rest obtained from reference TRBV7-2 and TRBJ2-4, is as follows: GAGVSQSPSNKVTEKGKDVELRCDPISGHTALYWYRQSLGQGLEFLIYFQGNSAPDKSGLPSDRFSAERTGGSVSTLTIQRTQQEDSAVYLCASSGTSGGAKNIQYFGAGTRLSVL.

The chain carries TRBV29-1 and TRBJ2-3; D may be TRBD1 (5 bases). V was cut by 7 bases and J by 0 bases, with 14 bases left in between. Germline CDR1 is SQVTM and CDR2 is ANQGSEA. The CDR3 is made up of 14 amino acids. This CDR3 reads CSASAQGSTDTQYF. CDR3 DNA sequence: TGCAGCGCATCAGCCCAGGGTAGCACAGATACGCAGTATTTT.

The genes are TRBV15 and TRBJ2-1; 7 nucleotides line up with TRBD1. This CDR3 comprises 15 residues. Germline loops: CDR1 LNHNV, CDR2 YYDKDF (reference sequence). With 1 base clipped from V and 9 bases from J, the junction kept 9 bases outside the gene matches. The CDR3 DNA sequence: TGTGCCACCAGCAGAGGCGGGCAGGGGGTGGGTGAGCAGTTCTTC. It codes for CATSRGGQGVGEQFF. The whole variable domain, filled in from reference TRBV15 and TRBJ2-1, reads DAMVIQNPRYQVTQFGKPVTLSCSQTLNHNVMYWYQQKSSQAPKLLFHYYDKDFNNEADTPDNFQSRRPNTSFCFLDIRSPGLGDTAMYLCATSRGGQGVGEQFFGPGTRLTVL.

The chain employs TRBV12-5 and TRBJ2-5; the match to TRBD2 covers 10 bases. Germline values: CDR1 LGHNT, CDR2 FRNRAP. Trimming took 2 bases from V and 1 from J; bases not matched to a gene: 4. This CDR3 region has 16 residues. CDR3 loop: CASGLPTSGVQETQYF. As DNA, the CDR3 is TGTGCTAGTGGTTTGCCCACTAGCGGGGTCCAAGAGACCCAGTACTTC.

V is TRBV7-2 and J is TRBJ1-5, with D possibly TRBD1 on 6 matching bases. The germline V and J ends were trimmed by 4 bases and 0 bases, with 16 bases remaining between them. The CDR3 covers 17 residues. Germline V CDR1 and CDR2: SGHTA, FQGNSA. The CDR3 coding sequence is TGTGCCAGCAGCTCGTCCGAGGACAGATATAGCAATCAGCCCCAGCATTTT. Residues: CASSSSEDRYSNQPQHF.

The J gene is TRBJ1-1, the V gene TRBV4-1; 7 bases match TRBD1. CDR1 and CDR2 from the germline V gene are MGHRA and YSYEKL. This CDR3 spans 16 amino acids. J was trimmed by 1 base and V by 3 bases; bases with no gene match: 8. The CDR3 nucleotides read TGCGCCAGCAGCCAGGGGGGTGAGGGGGCGAACACTGAAGCTTTCTTT. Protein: CASSQGGEGANTEAFF.

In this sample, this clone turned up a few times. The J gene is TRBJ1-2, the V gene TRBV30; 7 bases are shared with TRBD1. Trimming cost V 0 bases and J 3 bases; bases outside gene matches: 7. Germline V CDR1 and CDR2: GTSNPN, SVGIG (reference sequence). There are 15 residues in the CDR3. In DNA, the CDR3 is TGTGCCTGGAGTGTACCGGGGACAGTTTACTATGGCTACACCTTC. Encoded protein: CAWSVPGTVYYGYTF.

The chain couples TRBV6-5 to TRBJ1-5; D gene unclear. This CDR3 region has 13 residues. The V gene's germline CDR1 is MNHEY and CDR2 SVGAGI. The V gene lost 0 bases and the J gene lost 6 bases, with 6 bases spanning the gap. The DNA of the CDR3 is TGTGCCAGCAGTTACTCGGCGGGTCAGCCCCAGCATTTT. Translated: CASSYSAGQPQHF.

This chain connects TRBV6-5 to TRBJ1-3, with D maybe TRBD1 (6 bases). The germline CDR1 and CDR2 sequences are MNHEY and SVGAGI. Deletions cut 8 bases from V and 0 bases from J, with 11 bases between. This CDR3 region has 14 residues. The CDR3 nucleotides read TGTGCCAGCCTAGGGGGAAGCTCTGGAAACACCATATATTTT. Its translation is CASLGGSSGNTIYF.